Below are 27 T cell receptor gamma chains sequenced from a single sample in a study of γδ T cells in repeated Plasmodium falciparum infection. TCRdb redid clone calling on the multiplex PCR reads using CATT. The sample has approximately 26,000 gamma-chain clones; about 3% are singletons. Flow sorting of PBMC yielded separate Vgamma9/Vdelta2+ and Vdelta2-negative gammadelta T cell populations for bulk repertoire analysis. The sample comprised gamma-delta T cells from blood. Every receptor here comes from a pool of human donors (malaria-infected and uninfected, not separated).

This clone was observed at least ten times. This DNA translates differently at residue 6 from the TCRdb protein, which is that of a much larger clone; a read error is likely, and the protein shown is the DNA's own translation. The rearrangement joins TRGV9 to TRGJ1 or TRGJ2. Because TCRdb records no J gene, it was assigned here through a match of the DNA to germline. This CDR3 is built from 14 residues. Germline CDR1 and CDR2: GITISATS and ISYDGTV (reference sequence). V was pared by 3 bases and J by 3 bases, with 8 bases of the junction left unmatched. DNA for the CDR3: TGTGCCTTGTGGGAGAGGGCTAGTTATTATAAGAAACTCTTT. Protein: CALWERASYYKKLF.

Only a few counts were recorded for this clone. TCRdb pairs this DNA with a much larger clone's protein that differs at residue 11, likely a read error; the protein shown was translated from the DNA. The CDR3 region has the DNA TGTGCCACCTGGACATTTGTTCGTAGTGATCGGATCAAGACGTTT. It is translated as CATWTFVRSDRIKTF. The rearrangement uses TRGV2 and TRGJP2. TCRdb supplies no J gene; here it was assigned by aligning the nucleotide sequence to germline. The length of the CDR3 is 15 residues. Germline CDR1 is EGSNGY and CDR2 is YDSYNSKV.

The sample holds many counts of this clone. TCRdb assigns this DNA the protein of a much larger clone, which departs from its translation at residue 10; this likely reflects a read error, and the protein shown comes from translating the DNA. Other DNA sequences in the sample encode the same CDR3. V is TRGV9 and J is TRGJ1 or TRGJ2. The CDR3 is 12 residues long. Looked up from germline, CDR1 is GITISATS and CDR2 is ISYDGTV (reference sequence). The CDR3 region is CALWEVRYKELF. CDR3 DNA: TGTGCCTTGTGGGAGGTGCGGTATAAGGAACTCTTT.

This clone was detected ten times or more. CDR3 nucleotides: TGTGCCTTGTGGGAGGAGTCTTATTATAAGAAACTCTTT. Amino acid sequence: CALWEESYYKKLF. The chain has TRGV9 and TRGJ1 or TRGJ2. V gave up 2 bases and J gave up 3 bases; unmatched junction bases: 4. Germline assignment: CDR1 GITISATS and CDR2 ISYDGTV (reference sequence). There are 13 residues in the CDR3.

This clone came up many times. The protein TCRdb lists belongs to a much larger clone and differs from this DNA's translation at residue 14, which points to a read error; the protein shown is made from the DNA. This rearrangement joins TRGV9 to TRGJP. Germline CDR1 reads GITISATS; CDR2 reads ISYDGTV (reference sequence). CDR3 size: 17 residues. DNA of the CDR3: TGTGCCTTGTGGGAATTCTTGAAAGAGTTGGGCAAAAAAGTCAAGGTATTT. Translated: CALWEFLKELGKKVKVF.

This clone was observed at least ten times. TCRdb's protein, taken from a much larger clone, differs from this DNA's translation at residue 12, likely owing to a read error; the protein displayed comes from the DNA. The genes are TRGV5 and TRGJ1 or TRGJ2. CDR1 and CDR2 from the germline V gene are VINAFY and YDVSNSKD. The CDR3 runs to 15 residues. The CDR3 nucleotides read TGTGCCACCTGGGACAGGCCGGTTGATTATTATAGGAAACTCTTT. Translation gives CATWDRPVDYYRKLF.

This clone was seen a handful of times. This is likely an artifact of a read error, given a far larger clone one base away. The sample contains more than one DNA sequence encoding this CDR3. The V gene is TRGV9, but the J gene lacks a call. The CDR3 is made up of 15 amino acids. Germline CDR1 is GITISATS and CDR2 is ISYDGTV (reference sequence). The CDR3 loop reads CALWEVPRIYYKKLF. CDR3 coding DNA: TGTGCCTTGTGGGAGGTGCCACGAATTTATTATAAGAAGCTCTTT.

This clone has a count of ten or more. Just one base apart from a much larger clone, this may be a read error. This specimen includes other DNA sequences encoding the same CDR3. The J gene is TRGJ1 or TRGJ2, the V gene TRGV9. The germline V gene encodes CDR1 GITISATS and CDR2 ISYDGTV (reference sequence). V dropped 4 bases and J dropped 0; count of bases not matched to a gene: 3. The CDR3 is made up of 13 amino acids. The CDR3, as DNA: TGTGCCTTGTGGGACTGGAATTATTATAAGAAACTCTTT. Its protein is CALWDWNYYKKLF.

Many counts were recorded for this clone. The V and J genes are TRGV9 and TRGJ1 or TRGJ2. CDR1 and CDR2 from the germline V gene are GITISATS and ISYDGTV (reference sequence). The CDR3 loop spans 11 amino acids. With V trimmed by 8 bases and J by 4 bases, 5 bases remained unmatched. CDR3 coding DNA: TGTGCCTTGTATTGGTATTATAAGAAACTCTTT. Its protein product is CALYWYYKKLF.

Concerning this clone itself: This DNA's translation differs at residue 9 from TCRdb's protein, which comes from a much larger clone; a read error is likely, and the protein shown is translated from the DNA. The V segment is TRGV2, and no J call was made. Germline loops: CDR1 EGSNGY, CDR2 YDSYNSKV. The CDR3 is 11 amino acids. The CDR3 loop is CATWDGPERLF. The DNA of the CDR3 is TGTGCCACCTGGGACGGGCCGGAGAGACTCTTT.

About this clone itself: The TCRdb protein, from a much larger clone, departs from this DNA's translation at residue 7, likely by read error; the protein shown derives from the DNA. No call exists for the J gene, whereas the V gene is TRGV9. This CDR3 has 9 amino acids. In germline, CDR1 is GITISATS, CDR2 ISYDGTV (reference sequence). The CDR3 loop reads CAKTLEELF. The DNA of the CDR3 is TGTGCCAAGACGCTGGAGGAACTCTTT.

In the case of this clone: A read error is possible here, since a much larger clone lies one base away. V and J are TRGV3 and TRGJP2. Here the J gene came from matching the DNA to germline, since TCRdb omits it. Germline V gene lookup returns CDR1 VTNTFY and CDR2 YDVSTARD (reference sequence). This CDR3 is 14 amino acids long. Trimming took 0 bases from V and 5 from J; bases not matched to a gene: 3. The CDR3 is CATWDRWSDWIKTF. The CDR3 DNA sequence: TGTGCCACCTGGGACAGGTGGAGTGATTGGATCAAGACGTTT.

This clone was seen many times. The chain carries TRGV4 and TRGJ1 or TRGJ2. Germline V CDR1 and CDR2: EGSTGY, YDSYTSSV. V lost 8 bases to trimming and J lost 2 bases; unmatched junction nucleotides: 3. The CDR3 loop spans 11 amino acids. The CDR3 nucleotides read TGTGCCACCTTCCATTATTATAAGAAACTCTTT. It yields the protein CATFHYYKKLF.

This clone was found many times. The protein that TCRdb holds for this DNA derives from a much larger clone and differs from the translated DNA at residue 5, which likely indicates a read error; the protein shown here is translated from the DNA. The chain has TRGV4 and TRGJ1 or TRGJ2. The CDR3 is 12 amino acids. Germline V gives CDR1 EGSTGY, CDR2 YDSYTSSV. In nucleotides, the CDR3 is TGTGCCACCTGGGGTGGGTGGTATAAGAAACTCTTT. Translating it yields CATWGGWYKKLF.

V is TRGV9 and J is TRGJP. Here the J gene was assigned by germline matching of the DNA, as TCRdb has none. The CDR3 sequence is 19 residues long. V dropped 0 bases and J dropped 3; count of bases not matched to a gene: 8. The germline CDR1 and CDR2 sequences are GITISATS and ISYDGTV (reference sequence). The CDR3 loop is CALWEVHQVQELGKKIKVF. The CDR3 nucleotides are TGTGCCTTGTGGGAGGTGCACCAAGTGCAAGAGTTGGGCAAAAAAATCAAGGTATTT.

Comments on this clone: TCRdb lists the protein of a much larger clone for this DNA, which differs at residue 12, so this is likely a read error; the protein given here is translated from the DNA itself. The V gene call is TRGV4, and the J gene call is absent. Germline CDR1 is EGSTGY and CDR2 is YDSYTSSV. The CDR3 sequence is 14 residues long. The CDR3 nucleotides are TGTGCCACCTGGGACATAAGGGATTATTATAAGAGACTCTTT. Its protein product is CATWDIRDYYKRLF.

This clone has just a few counts. This DNA's translation differs at residue 9 from TCRdb's protein, which comes from a much larger clone; a read error is likely, and the protein shown is translated from the DNA. In DNA form, the CDR3 reads TGTGCCTTGTGGGAGGCCCCCCTGGATTATTATAAGAAACTCTTT. Residues: CALWEAPLDYYKKLF. The gene calls are TRGV9 and TRGJ1 or TRGJ2. TCRdb records no J gene; here it was assigned by comparing the DNA to germline. The J segment lost 2 bases and the V segment lost 2 bases, leaving 9 bases of the junction unmatched. CDR1 is GITISATS, CDR2 ISYDGTV, per germline (reference sequence). This CDR3 has 15 residues.

With respect to this clone: The protein TCRdb lists belongs to a much larger clone and differs from this DNA's translation at residue 9, which points to a read error; the protein shown is made from the DNA. The rearrangement uses TRGV4 and TRGJ1 or TRGJ2. TCRdb does not report a J gene; here it was assigned by matching the DNA to germline references. V gave up 0 bases and J gave up 9 bases; unmatched junction bases: 8. The CDR3 has 13 amino acids. CDR1 is EGSTGY, CDR2 YDSYTSSV, per germline. The CDR3, as DNA: TGTGCCACCTGGGATGGGCCTCGGTGTAAGAAACTCTTT. Translated, it gives CATWDGPRCKKLF.

This clone was recorded many times. This likely traces to a read error, being one base from a far larger clone. It is unclear where the CDR3 begins or ends on the DNA, so no DNA is shown, and the CDR3 is as TCRdb lists it. A V gene of TRGV2 was called, but no J gene was assigned. Germline CDR1 reads EGSNGY; CDR2 reads YDSYNSKV. The CDR3 length equals 28 residues, ends included. The CDR3 sequence: CATWDDRNSLAVEQHLLSQVSIGRIQHF.

The rearrangement uses TRGV9 and TRGJP. No J segment appears in TCRdb, so it was assigned here by matching the sequence to germline. Losses at the gene ends were 0 bases for V and 2 bases for J; bases not matched to a gene: 4. CDR3 length: 18 residues. Germline CDR1 reads GITISATS; CDR2 reads ISYDGTV (reference sequence). The chain's CDR3 is CALWEVHRQELGKKIKVF. The CDR3 nucleotides read TGTGCCTTGTGGGAGGTGCATCGGCAAGAGTTGGGCAAAAAAATCAAGGTATTT.

This clone was recorded many times. TCRdb pairs this DNA with a much larger clone's protein that differs at residue 13, likely a read error; the protein shown was translated from the DNA. No J gene was assigned, while the V gene was called as TRGV9. The germline gives CDR1 GITISATS, CDR2 ISYDGTV (reference sequence). CDR3 length: 15 amino acids. CDR3 in DNA: TGTGCCTTGTGGGATGAAGAGTTGGGCAAAAAAATCAGGGTATTT. This gives the protein CALWDEELGKKIRVF.

This clone was seen many times. This chain uses TRGV9 with TRGJ1 or TRGJ2. CDR3 length equals 12 residues. With V trimmed by 11 bases and J by 3 bases, 10 bases remained unmatched. CDR1 and CDR2 from the germline V gene are GITISATS and ISYDGTV (reference sequence). As DNA, the CDR3 is TGTGCCTCGAAAGCCATTTATTATAAGAAACTCTTT. This translates into CASKAIYYKKLF.

This clone has ten or more counts. TCRdb records a much larger clone's protein for this DNA, with a difference at residue 7 that likely arises from a read error; the protein given is the translation of the DNA. The V call is TRGV3, the J call TRGJ1 or TRGJ2. In the absence of a J gene in TCRdb, the DNA was matched to germline to assign it here. The CDR3 sequence is 15 residues long. Germline values: CDR1 VTNTFY, CDR2 YDVSTARD (reference sequence). Trimming at V came to 2 bases and at J to 7 bases, leaving 14 bases not matched to a gene. CDR3 bases: TGTGCCACCTGGGACATCCCCCATGGAGTATATAAGAAACTCTTT. It encodes CATWDIPHGVYKKLF.

This clone was counted only a few times. This DNA's translation differs at residue 3 from TCRdb's protein, which comes from a much larger clone; a read error is likely, and the protein shown is translated from the DNA. This chain uses TRGV4 with TRGJ1 or TRGJ2. CDR1 is EGSTGY and CDR2 is YDSYTSSV in the germline V gene. The CDR3 sequence is 14 residues long. The CDR3 here is CAAWDGPFYYKKLF. CDR3 sequence (DNA): TGTGCCGCCTGGGATGGGCCTTTTTATTATAAGAAACTCTTT.

The table lists this clone with a few counts. The protein in TCRdb stems from a much larger clone and differs at residue 3 from this DNA's translation, likely a read error; here the protein is translated from the DNA. This sequence joins TRGV5 and TRGJ1 or TRGJ2. TCRdb gives no J gene; it was assigned here by matching the DNA to germline. Germline CDR1 VINAFY, CDR2 YDVSNSKD. The length of the CDR3 is 14 residues. The CDR3 region is CAAWDRQNRLKKLF. CDR3 DNA: TGTGCCGCCTGGGACAGGCAAAATCGGTTAAAGAAACTCTTT.

This clone was found a few times. The gene calls are TRGV9 and TRGJ1 or TRGJ2. The J gene comes from matching the DNA to germline here; TCRdb lacks it. J lost 10 bases, V lost 3 bases, and 15 bases had no gene match. CDR1 is GITISATS, CDR2 ISYDGTV, per germline (reference sequence). This CDR3 region has 14 residues. The DNA of the CDR3 is TGTGCCTTGTGGGAGCTCGGGGTAGCTAAAAAGAAACTCTTT. Its translation: CALWELGVAKKKLF.

This clone was recorded at least ten times. Within the sample, other DNA sequences also encode this same CDR3. The rearrangement joins TRGV9 to TRGJ1 or TRGJ2. V dropped 2 bases and J dropped 3; count of bases not matched to a gene: 4. Germline values: CDR1 GITISATS, CDR2 ISYDGTV (reference sequence). This CDR3 is built from 13 residues. DNA for the CDR3: TGTGCCTTGTGGGAGGGCCCTTATTATAAGAAACTCTTT. This gives the protein CALWEGPYYKKLF.